Here is one T cell receptor beta chain with its context. The assay looked at some 96,000 TCR templates in each sample. This table comes from immunoSEQ multiplex PCR, and its TCRdb copy is limited to in-frame clones, with some not included. The table lists around 82,000 clones, around 93% of them singletons, with 4% to 5.5% in the top ten. These data come from a study of siplizumab effects on memory and regulatory T cells. Trimming shortened V by 0 bases and J by 7 bases, and 4 bases separated the two germline ends. Germline V gives CDR1 SGHNT, CDR2 YYREEE (reference sequence). This CDR3 is built from 12 residues.

The receptor was isolated from a human donor in good health. The chain carries TRBV5-4 and TRBJ2-2, with D unclear. Sequencing was done on a sample of CD8+ T cells sorted from blood. CDR3 in DNA: TGTGCCAGCAGCTTGGCCAGCGGGGAGCTGTTTTTT. Translated, it gives CASSLASGELFF.